This entry describes one T cell receptor beta chain. No cognate antigen has been identified for it. No base-level quality is on record; no much larger clone is a single base apart. The entry originates in a study of blood T cell repertoires in COVID-19 (dated by TCRdb to between 2020 and 2021). Study-level background: Samples from collaborators originated in the United States, Italy and Spain and spanned both the acute and convalescent phases of COVID-19. The prospective study material was composed of cDNA or gDNA derived from T cells, B-cell-depleted T cells, or PBMCs. The dataset comprised deeply sampled blood TCRbeta repertoires from subjects exposed to, actively infected with, or recovered from COVID-19. The repertoires were made available in a free public database intended to serve as a resource for research on the immune response to SARS-CoV-2. The samples were drawn from two sources: the first 160 participants of the ongoing ImmuneRACE study, and 1,200 or so subjects contributed by 6 global collaborators. The sample metadata nearly always contained a de-identified subject ID, COVID-19 status, age in years and sex. HLA class I and class II types, where available, came from metadata supplied by the sample provider rather than from assay-based typing.

TCRbeta CDR3 regions were amplified from genomic DNA by means of the immunoSEQ Assay, a bias-controlled multiplex PCR. In the source study's methods: Within the assay, amplification of reference gene primers was used to estimate how many nucleated cells each sample contained. To quantify the absolute abundance of each unique TCRbeta CDR3 rearrangement, sequence reads were collapsed and filtered. Productive Simpson clonality was computed per sample as the square root of Simpson's diversity index over productive rearrangements. TCRdb obtained this table from immuneACCESS and retained in-frame rearrangements with V and J assigned. These tables miss some clones; where compared with another copy, unresolved V genes account for less than half of the shortfall, and the remainder is unexplained. V and J calls plus clone size are reproduced from that table; the DNA served to infer D and trimming. The sample table holds tens of thousands of clones, of which around 79% were seen once. The ten largest clones represent around 6% of the sample.

Each collaborating institution followed its own protocols to collect whole blood in K2EDTA tubes. Collaborator samples were shipped for TCRbeta analysis as frozen whole blood, isolated PBMCs, or DNA extracted from either sample type. What the study reported, not specific to this receptor: The amount of clinical and demographic metadata varied by source and participant and was provided uncurated.

This clonotype originated in a man in his fifties or sixties with active or convalescent COVID-19. The specimen was peripheral blood.

The sequenced DNA is TGTGCCAGCAGCGTAAATGGACAGGGGGACACCATATATTTT. Its protein is CASSVNGQGDTIYF. The rearrangement combines TRBV9 with TRBJ1-3; 10 bases in the middle match TRBD1. After removal of 1 base from V and 8 bases from J, the junction retains 3 bases not matched to a gene. The CDR3 sequence holds 14 residues, the cysteine and phenylalanine included. Just the 42-base CDR3 DNA is kept, in frame starting at base 1. The germline V gene yields SGDLS for CDR1 and YYNGEE for CDR2. Reference TRBV9 and TRBJ1-3 genes cover what lies past the CDR3, so the full variable domain is DSGVTQTPKHLITATGQRVTLRCSPRSGDLSVYWYQQSLDQGLQFLIQYYNGEERAKGNILERFSAQQFPDLHSELNLSSLELGDSALYFCASSVNGQGDTIYFGEGSWLTVV.